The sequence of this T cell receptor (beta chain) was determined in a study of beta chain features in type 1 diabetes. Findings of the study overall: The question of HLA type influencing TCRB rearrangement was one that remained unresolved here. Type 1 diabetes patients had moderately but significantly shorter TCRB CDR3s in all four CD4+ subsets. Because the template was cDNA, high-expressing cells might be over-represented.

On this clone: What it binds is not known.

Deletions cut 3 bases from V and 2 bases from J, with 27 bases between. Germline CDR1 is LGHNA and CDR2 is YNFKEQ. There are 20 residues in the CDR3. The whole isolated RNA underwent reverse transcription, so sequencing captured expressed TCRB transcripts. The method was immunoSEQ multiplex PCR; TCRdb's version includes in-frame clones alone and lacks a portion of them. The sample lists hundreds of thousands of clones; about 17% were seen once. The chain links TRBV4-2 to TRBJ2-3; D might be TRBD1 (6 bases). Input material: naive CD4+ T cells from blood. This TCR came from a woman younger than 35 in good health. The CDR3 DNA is TGTGCCAGCAGCCAGCGTAAATGGGCAGGGGTAAGATCAAACACAGATACGCAGTATTTT. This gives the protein CASSQRKWAGVRSNTDTQYF.